This T cell receptor (beta chain) stems from a study of lymphopenia after photon versus proton radiotherapy (dated by TCRdb to the late 2010s). About the full investigation: The immunological effects of photon versus proton radiation therapy were compared in patients with gastrointestinal tumors who developed high-grade lymphopenia. The cohort included roughly 20 patients with gastrointestinal tumors who developed lymphopenia after receiving either photon or proton therapy. The goal of the study was to describe how the two radiation modalities differ in their effects on the immune system. Findings and caveats that apply to the study as a whole: Once the lymphocyte count had reached its nadir, the repertoires of photon-treated patients showed oligoclonal expansion, particularly of CD8+ Temra cells, and this expansion drove the decline in diversity. Relative stability during treatment was observed in proton-treated patients, whereas loss of naive T cells and TCR diversity and gain of effector/memory populations were observed in photon-treated patients. The survival association was assessed only in patients who died, and better survival with proton therapy was presented by the authors as a possibility rather than a demonstrated result. Across the cohort, an inverse correlation was found between a larger post-nadir drop in TCR diversity and overall survival time among patients who died.

Receptor amplification or capture employed the immunoSEQ multiplex PCR assay. T cell repertoires were profiled by deep sequencing of rearranged TCR beta loci, alongside multiparametric flow cytometry. Held by TCRdb, this immuneACCESS table contains in-frame sequences only and omits some clones. Under half of the omission traces to an unresolved V gene where checked; the cause of the rest is unknown. The sample yields around 160,000 clones; around nine tenths were counted once. Around 4.6% of the sample belongs to the ten largest clones. Remarks on this clone: This receptor's antigen is unknown. No base qualities exist here, and no much larger clone lies one base off it.

Trimming at the junction amounts to 0 bases on V and 11 bases on J, and the germline ends lie 13 bases apart. The germline V gene (reference sequence) supplies CDR1 GTSNPN and CDR2 SVGIG. The CDR3 runs 13 residues from the cysteine to the phenylalanine. Of the read, only the CDR3 DNA is kept; its 39 bases are in frame from base 1. The sequence links TRBV30 to TRBJ1-4; a tentative D call is TRBD1 (5 bases match). This clonotype was sampled from a man between 45 and 60 years old with gastric cancer. The sequenced sample was peripheral blood, obtained from a patient treated with photon-based radiotherapy. CDR3 loop: CAWSVQGDLKLFF. The nucleotide sequence reads TGTGCCTGGAGTGTACAAGGGGACCTTAAACTGTTTTTT. Beyond the CDR3, the reference TRBV30 and TRBJ1-4 genes provide the residues; the full variable domain reads: SQTIHQWPATLVQPVGSPLSLECTVEGTSNPNLYWYRQAAGRGLQLLFYSVGIGQISSEVPQNLSASRPQDRQFILSSKKLLLSDSGFYLCAWSVQGDLKLFFGSGTQLSVL.